The 24 T cell receptor beta chains in this list originate from one sample, sequenced in a study of OX40 agonist ivuxolimab in advanced cancers. TCRdb keeps only in-frame clones here, not all; method: immunoSEQ multiplex PCR. The sample shows more than 60,000 clones, about 90% of them seen only once. The sample in question was CD4+ or CD8+ T cells sorted from blood, obtained in a trial of the OX40 agonist ivuxolimab. The receptor source for this set is an adult with an advanced solid tumor such as melanoma, head and neck, liver or kidney cancer.

This CDR3 reads CASSSFAGGPSGEQYF. CDR3 DNA: TGTGCCAGCAGTTCGTTCGCAGGGGGGCCCTCCGGCGAGCAGTACTTC. This chain connects TRBV6-5 to TRBJ2-5; maybe TRBD1 (7 bases). The last part of the DNA fits TRBJ2-7 better; the J call may be wrong. In germline, CDR1 is MNHEY, CDR2 SVGAGI. There are 16 residues in the CDR3.

The genes are TRBV9 and TRBJ2-2, with D unresolved. V was trimmed by 0 bases and J by 1 base, leaving 10 bases between them. CDR1 and CDR2 (germline): SGDLS, YYNGEE. This CDR3 region has 16 residues. The CDR3 is CASSVDGAVNTGELFF. CDR3 nucleotide sequence: TGTGCCAGCAGCGTAGATGGAGCAGTGAACACCGGGGAGCTGTTTTTT.

The rearrangement joins TRBV19 to TRBJ1-2; tentatively, D is TRBD1 (5 bases). CDR1 and CDR2 (germline): LNHDA, SQIVND (reference sequence). This CDR3 spans 15 amino acids. Trimming pared 5 bases from V and 2 bases from J, leaving 15 bases between. The CDR3 nucleotides read TGTGCCAGTAGTCCGCTTGGGGGGGACAACTATGGCTACACCTTC. Translating gives CASSPLGGDNYGYTF.

J is TRBJ2-3 and V is TRBV6-6; TRBD2 agrees at 8 bases. The germline V gene encodes CDR1 MNHNY and CDR2 SVGAGI (reference sequence). The CDR3 is made up of 15 amino acids. Unmatched junction bases numbered 7, after V lost 6 bases and J lost 2 bases. The CDR3 nucleotides are TGTGCCAGCAGACCGGGACTAGGGCTCACAGATACGCAGTATTTT. Residues: CASRPGLGLTDTQYF.

V and J are TRBV11-3 and TRBJ1-1, with D possibly TRBD1 on 5 matching bases. V was trimmed by 2 bases and J by 4 bases, leaving 11 bases between them. Germline V gene data show CDR1 as SGHNT and CDR2 as YENEEA. The CDR3 covers 14 residues. The CDR3 loop is CASSLRRGSTEAFF. CDR3 in DNA: TGTGCCAGCAGCTTAAGGAGGGGATCCACTGAAGCTTTCTTT.

The V call is TRBV29-1, the J call TRBJ2-2, with 12 bases matching TRBD1. Per germline, CDR1 SQVTM and CDR2 ANQGSEA. The CDR3 spans 15 residues. Trimming took 7 bases from V and 4 from J; bases not matched to a gene: 7. CDR3: CSARDRGLGTGELFF. The CDR3 DNA is TGCAGCGCACGGGACAGGGGGCTTGGCACCGGGGAGCTGTTTTTT.

V and J are TRBV28 and TRBJ1-2; D is unclear. The CDR3 is 12 residues long. Trimming took 2 bases from V and 7 from J, leaving 8 bases between them. Germline V CDR1 and CDR2: MDHEN, SYDVKM. Written as DNA, the CDR3 is TGTGCCAGCAGTTTAGAAGGGTTTGGCTACACCTTC. As protein: CASSLEGFGYTF.

This clone appeared a single time. The chain carries TRBV7-9 and TRBJ2-1; TRBD1 matches 7 bases. V shed 5 bases, J shed 6 bases, and the junction held 16 bases outside the gene matches. The CDR3 is 17 amino acids. Germline loops: CDR1 SEHNR, CDR2 FQNEAQ (reference sequence). The CDR3 loop reads CASSPSRGQGRGNEQFF. DNA for the CDR3: TGTGCCAGCAGCCCTAGTAGGGGGCAGGGTAGGGGCAATGAGCAGTTCTTC. The entire variable domain, with the rest obtained from reference TRBV7-9 and TRBJ2-1, is as follows: DTGVSQNPRHKITKRGQNVTFRCDPISEHNRLYWYRQTLGQGPEFLTYFQNEAQLEKSRLLSDRFSAERPKGSFSTLEIQRTEQGDSAMYLCASSPSRGQGRGNEQFFGPGTRLTVL.

The V and J genes are TRBV5-8 and TRBJ1-1; D perhaps matches TRBD1 (5 bases). Trimming left V 4 bases short and J 0 bases short, with 16 bases between. CDR1 and CDR2 (germline): SGHTS, YDEGEE. The length of the CDR3 is 16 residues. The CDR3 DNA reads TGTGCCAGCAGCCCCAAGGCGGGGCGACTGAACACTGAAGCTTTCTTT. As protein: CASSPKAGRLNTEAFF.

V is TRBV7-9 and J is TRBJ2-2; TRBD1 matches at 10 bases. This CDR3 is built from 16 residues. V lost 5 bases to trimming and J lost 1 base; unmatched junction nucleotides: 4. CDR1 is SEHNR and CDR2 is FQNEAQ in the germline V gene (reference sequence). The CDR3 DNA is TGTGCCAGCAGCCCAGGACAGGGGGAGAACACCGGGGAGCTGTTTTTT. Translating it yields CASSPGQGENTGELFF.

This clone has a single count. This chain connects TRBV6-5 to TRBJ2-3, with D unresolved. The CDR3 spans 15 residues. The V end lost 2 bases, the J end lost 1 base, and 10 bases lay between the germline ends. Per germline, CDR1 MNHEY and CDR2 SVGAGI. Here the CDR3 reads CASSYGTARTDTQYF. The CDR3 DNA reads as TGTGCCAGCAGTTACGGAACAGCCCGCACAGATACGCAGTATTTT.

This clone has a single count. The chain uses TRBV5-4 and TRBJ1-1; the match to TRBD1 covers 7 bases. CDR3 length: 13 residues. Trimming took 4 bases from V and 9 from J; bases not matched to a gene: 9. Germline V gene lookup returns CDR1 SGHNT and CDR2 YYREEE (reference sequence). In nucleotides, the CDR3 is TGTGCCAGCAGCCAGGGGGGAGTAATCCAAGCTTTCTTT. This sequence encodes CASSQGGVIQAFF.

CDR3 bases: TGTGCCAGCTCACCACCGCTAGCGGGTTCCTACGAGCAGTACTTC. This encodes CASSPPLAGSYEQYF. J is TRBJ2-7 and V is TRBV18; 8 nucleotides align to TRBD2. Germline V gene data show CDR1 as KGHSH and CDR2 as LQKENI. This CDR3 has 15 amino acids. J gave up 1 base and V 0 bases, and 2 bases lay outside the gene matches.

This clone came up once. The CDR3 region is CSVWTGRDNEQFF. The CDR3 DNA follows: TGCAGCGTTTGGACAGGGAGGGACAATGAGCAGTTCTTC. This chain joins TRBV29-1 and TRBJ2-1; tentatively, D is TRBD1 (8 bases). From germline, CDR1 is SQVTM and CDR2 ANQGSEA. The CDR3 length is 13 residues. V was pared by 5 bases and J by 5 bases, with 13 bases between.

This sequence joins TRBV5-1 and TRBJ2-7; D is possibly TRBD2 (5 bases). CDR1 is SGHRS, CDR2 YFSETQ, per germline. CDR3 length: 16 residues. V lost 0 bases and J 3 bases, leaving 16 bases between the germline ends. The CDR3 region is CASSLDVRPTSYEQYF. DNA for the CDR3: TGCGCCAGCAGCTTGGATGTCAGGCCTACTAGCTACGAGCAGTACTTC.

This chain links TRBV21-1 with TRBJ2-7; TRBD2, the D gene given by the table, was not confirmed from the DNA. TRBV21-1 is reported as a pseudogene. The CDR3 has 15 residues. CDR3 region: CASSKYDRRGSEQYF. The CDR3 DNA is TGTGCCAGCAGCAAATACGATCGGAGGGGCAGCGAGCAGTACTTC.

This chain uses TRBV5-1 with TRBJ2-5; TRBD1 might be the D (6 bases). Matching the DNA end better, TRBJ2-7 makes the J call doubtful. The CDR3 totals 13 residues. Germline V gene lookup returns CDR1 SGHRS and CDR2 YFSETQ. In DNA form, the CDR3 reads TGCGCCAGCTCTTTGGGGGCCGGGTACGAGCAGTACTTC. It translates to CASSLGAGYEQYF.

The V and J genes are TRBV29-1 and TRBJ1-1; no definite D call. From germline, CDR1 is SQVTM and CDR2 ANQGSEA. The CDR3 has 12 amino acids. Trimming removed 7 bases at V and 0 bases at J, with 9 bases between. CDR3 in amino acids: CSGNTVNTEAFF. In nucleotides, the CDR3 is TGCAGCGGCAACACAGTGAACACTGAAGCTTTCTTT. Full variable domain (rest looked up from reference TRBV29-1 and TRBJ1-1): SAVISQKPSRDICQRGTSLTIQCQVDSQVTMMFWYRQQPGQSLTLIATANQGSEATYESGFVIDKFPISRPNLTFSTLTVSNMSPEDSSIYLCSGNTVNTEAFFGQGTRLTVV.

The chain joins TRBV7-2 to TRBJ2-2, with D perhaps TRBD1 (6 bases). Germline V lookup: CDR1 SGHTA, CDR2 FQGNSA. V was pared by 4 bases and J by 6 bases, with 12 bases between. This CDR3 comprises 14 residues. As DNA, the CDR3 is TGTGCCAGCAGCTCGACAACAGGGTCCGGGGAGCTGTTTTTT. It yields the protein CASSSTTGSGELFF.

This chain links TRBV18 with TRBJ2-3, with TRBD2 matching over 10 bases. V was pared by 5 bases and J by 1 base, with 3 bases of the junction left unmatched. This CDR3 region has 15 residues. Germline lookup yields CDR1 KGHSH and CDR2 LQKENI. CDR3 amino acids: CASSISGGGTDTQYF. CDR3 in DNA: TGTGCCAGCTCAATCAGCGGGGGGGGCACAGATACGCAGTATTTT.

The chain uses TRBV19 and TRBJ2-7; 13 bases align to TRBD2. V gave up 1 base and J gave up 4 bases; unmatched junction bases: 16. The CDR3 is 20 residues long. Germline V gene lookup returns CDR1 LNHDA and CDR2 SQIVND (reference sequence). In nucleotides, the CDR3 is TGTGCCAGTAGTATAGTCCTGGGCAGGGCCGGGACTAGCGGGATGTACGAGCAGTACTTC. It encodes CASSIVLGRAGTSGMYEQYF.

The V call is TRBV28, the J call TRBJ2-6; a weak D match, TRBD1 (5 bases). This CDR3 comprises 15 residues. Looked up from germline, CDR1 is MDHEN and CDR2 is SYDVKM. V shed 7 bases and J shed 0 bases, with 10 bases lying between them. The CDR3, as DNA: TGTGCCAGCACCCCAAGGGGCTCTGGGGCCAACGTCCTGACTTTC. The encoded protein is CASTPRGSGANVLTF.

The chain has TRBV27 and TRBJ1-4; D might be TRBD1 (5 bases). The germline CDR1 and CDR2 sequences are MNHEY and SMNVEV (reference sequence). CDR3 size: 16 residues. The ends were cut back, 4 bases at V and 4 bases at J, with 16 bases in the middle. CDR3 nucleotides: TGTGCCAGCAGTTCTATTCTCAGGGATGGTAATGAAAAACTGTTTTTT. Protein: CASSSILRDGNEKLFF.

Written as DNA, the CDR3 is TGCGCCAGCAGCCAATATGACAGTCTATATCAGCCCCAGCATTTT. Amino acids: CASSQYDSLYQPQHF. The rearrangement uses TRBV4-1 and TRBJ1-5, with D perhaps TRBD1 (5 bases). This CDR3 is built from 15 residues. The V end lost 2 bases, the J end lost 5 bases, and 13 bases lay between the germline ends. Germline CDR1 MGHRA, CDR2 YSYEKL.